This entry is about one T cell receptor beta chain. The data derive from a study of blood T cell repertoires in COVID-19. Study-wide context: Sites across the United States, Italy and Spain contributed samples from acute and convalescent COVID-19. T cells, B-cell-depleted T cells, or PBMCs supplied cDNA or gDNA.

Per the original methods: Estimates of nucleated cell counts were drawn from the amplification of reference gene primers. The protocol was immunoSEQ multiplex PCR, while the TCRdb copy is restricted to in-frame clones and leaves out a portion. D and trimming come from the DNA, and the V and J calls and clone size come from that table. The sample yields fewer than 500,000 clones, 86% seen once. Germline V CDR1 and CDR2: SGHAT, FQNNGV. The length of the CDR3 is 11 residues. Trimming removed 5 bases at V and 6 bases at J, with 7 bases between. The sequenced sample was peripheral blood. The TCR was taken from a woman aged 25 to 39 with active or convalescent COVID-19. The chain recombines TRBV11-2 with TRBJ1-1; no definite D call. CDR3 sequence reads: CASSLGSEAFF. Here the CDR3 DNA reads TGTGCCAGCAGCCTCGGGTCTGAAGCTTTCTTT.